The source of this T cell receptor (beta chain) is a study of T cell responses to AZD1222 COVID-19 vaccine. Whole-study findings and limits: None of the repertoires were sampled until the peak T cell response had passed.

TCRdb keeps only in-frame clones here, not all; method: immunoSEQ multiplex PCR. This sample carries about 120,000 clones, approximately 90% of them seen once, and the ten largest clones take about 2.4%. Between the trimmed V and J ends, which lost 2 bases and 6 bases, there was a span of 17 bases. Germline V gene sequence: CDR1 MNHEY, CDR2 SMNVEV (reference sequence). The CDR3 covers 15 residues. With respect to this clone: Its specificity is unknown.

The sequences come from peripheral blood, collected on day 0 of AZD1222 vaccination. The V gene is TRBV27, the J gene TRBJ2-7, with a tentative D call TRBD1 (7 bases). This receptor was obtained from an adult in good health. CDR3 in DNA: TGTGCCAGCAGTTTAGTGGAGGGCAGGGGGAGCGAGCAGTACTTC. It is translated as CASSLVEGRGSEQYF.